The subject of this entry is one TCR beta chain. These data originate in a study of T cell responses to AZD1222 COVID-19 vaccine. Measured with immunoSEQ multiplex PCR; TCRdb has only the in-frame clones, and not every one. Of approximately 120,000 clones listed, 90% to 95% were seen once; the top ten hold roughly 7%. The CDR3 runs to 16 residues. Trimming removed 7 bases from V and 4 bases from J, with 20 bases in between. Germline V gene lookup returns CDR1 SGHVS and CDR2 FQNEAQ. The source was peripheral blood, collected on day 0 of AZD1222 vaccination. This chain uses TRBV7-8 with TRBJ2-1; D is ambiguous. The receptor was derived from an adult in good health. This CDR3 reads CASISPRLSGYNEQFF. The CDR3 DNA is TGTGCCAGCATCAGCCCTAGGTTGTCTGGGTACAATGAGCAGTTCTTC.